The T cell receptor beta chain under discussion was sequenced for a study of neurological immune-mediated disorders. Overall study findings and caveats: There were no CDR3 amino acid sequences shared by expanded clones across subjects, a result suggesting private repertoires in all groups. Healthy controls had more TCR clonal expansion than multiple sclerosis, which showed the least, whereas HTLV-1-associated myelopathy showed the most.

V dropped 0 bases and J dropped 4 bases, with 16 bases sitting between them. The CDR3 has 16 amino acids. Germline V CDR1 and CDR2: SGDLS, YYNGEE. Regarding time point: longitudinal time-point 1 (baseline). The unsorted libraries originated from 2 million PBMCs that had been stored at -80 C. Synthesis of cDNA used 5'RACE (with 10-nucleotide random UMIs). MiXCR, applied by TCRdb to the 5' RACE reads, yields one record per CDR3 protein. The sample records around 60,000 distinct CDR3 sequences, about 11% being singletons. This clonotype was counted at least ten times. Antigen specificity is unknown. The sample taken for sequencing was PBMCs. The gene calls are TRBV9 and TRBJ1-1; a weak D match, TRBD1 (5 bases). This receptor was identified in a male donor with HTLV-1-associated myelopathy (HAM/TSP). The CDR3 protein is CASSVGLGQVGTEAFF. The CDR3 nucleotides read TGTGCCAGCAGCGTAGGTTTGGGGCAGGTAGGCACTGAAGCTTTCTTT.